One sample yielded the 22 T cell receptor beta chains listed below, sequenced in a study of CD8+CD57+ T cells in acquired aplastic anemia. TCR beta VDJ and CDR3 profiles were obtained from a genomic DNA template. TCRdb analysed the reads with MiXCR anew, one entry per CDR3 protein. In the table there are fewer than 250,000 distinct CDR3 sequences, about half of which are singletons. The sample comprised sorted CD4+, CD8+, or CD8+CD57+ T cells (not recorded which) from PBMCs. The source is a human donor in good health, serving as a control.

There are many counts of this clonotype. The V gene is TRBV7-2, the J gene TRBJ1-6; no firm D call. This CDR3 comprises 13 residues. Trimming pared 5 bases from V and 10 bases from J, leaving 12 bases between. Germline values: CDR1 SGHTA, CDR2 FQGNSA. CDR3 in DNA: TGTGCCAGCAGCCCTATAGGAATGTCACCCCTCCACTTT. Translated, it gives CASSPIGMSPLHF.

The J gene is TRBJ1-1, the V gene TRBV2, with D possibly matching TRBD1 (6 bases). With 2 bases removed from V and 1 base from J, the gap between germline ends came to 14 bases. The CDR3 length is 16 residues. Per the germline V gene, CDR1 is SNHLY and CDR2 is FYNNEI. CDR3 sequence: CASSEPGGSGNTEAFF. CDR3 sequence (DNA): TGTGCCAGCAGTGAACCGGGGGGCTCGGGGAACACTGAAGCTTTCTTT.

The chain is built from TRBV6-5 and TRBJ2-5, with 7 positions matching TRBD2. Germline V gene data show CDR1 as MNHEY and CDR2 as SVGAGI. V was clipped by 5 bases and J by 5 bases; unmatched bases: 8. The length of the CDR3 is 14 residues. CDR3 residues: CASSPWGGVETQYF. The DNA for the CDR3 is TGTGCCAGCAGTCCCTGGGGGGGGGTCGAGACCCAGTACTTC.

This CDR3 is CASRIGGGAFF. The CDR3 coding sequence is TGTGCCAGCAGGATAGGAGGGGGAGCTTTCTTT. The rearrangement links TRBV12-3 or TRBV12-4 to TRBJ1-1, with D possibly matching TRBD1 (6 bases). The V gene lost 6 bases and the J gene lost 10 bases, with 12 bases spanning the gap. This CDR3 is built from 11 residues.

The gene calls are TRBV2 and TRBJ1-4; 8 nucleotides align to TRBD1. J lost 6 bases, V lost 7 bases, and 7 bases had no gene match. This CDR3 has 14 residues. Germline CDR1 is SNHLY and CDR2 is FYNNEI. The CDR3: CASKVQGADEKLFF. As DNA, the CDR3 is TGTGCCAGCAAAGTCCAGGGGGCGGATGAAAAACTGTTTTTT.

This clonotype has just a few counts. The chain uses TRBV29-1 and TRBJ1-1; D unresolved. This CDR3 contains 13 residues. The germline CDR1 and CDR2 sequences are SQVTM and ANQGSEA. Trimming took off 0 bases at V and 5 bases at J, with 10 bases between the two ends. This chain's CDR3 is CSVEEAPGTEAFF. The CDR3 nucleotides read TGCAGCGTTGAAGAAGCCCCTGGGACTGAAGCTTTCTTT.

The V call is TRBV12-3 or TRBV12-4, the J call TRBJ1-5; D unresolved. The CDR3 loop spans 13 amino acids. Between the trimmed V and J ends, which lost 5 bases and 4 bases, there was a span of 9 bases. DNA of the CDR3: TGTGCCAGCAGTCCCTCGGGGAATCAGCCCCAGCATTTT. This translates into CASSPSGNQPQHF.

Ten or more counts support this clonotype. This chain links TRBV7-3 with TRBJ1-3, with D maybe TRBD1 (5 bases). Germline V gene data show CDR1 as SGHTA and CDR2 as FQGTGA. V was clipped by 3 bases and J by 9 bases, with 12 bases between them. There are 13 residues in the CDR3. CDR3 DNA sequence: TGTGCCAGCAGCTTTCAGGGAGGCGGCACCATATATTTT. It encodes CASSFQGGGTIYF.

The chain combines TRBV9 with TRBJ1-2; 10 bases fit TRBD1. The ends lost 4 bases at V and 7 bases at J; junction bases unmatched: 10. The CDR3 contains 15 residues. The V gene's germline CDR1 is SGDLS and CDR2 YYNGEE. CDR3 nucleotide sequence: TGTGCCAGCAGCCCAACGACAGGGGGCGTCGCTGGCTACACCTTC. It translates to CASSPTTGGVAGYTF.

The chain joins TRBV5-1 to TRBJ2-7; tentatively, D is TRBD2 (5 bases). Germline V gene data show CDR1 as SGHRS and CDR2 as YFSETQ. CDR3 size: 17 residues. Trimming shortened V by 0 bases and J by 5 bases, and 21 bases separated the two germline ends. In nucleotides, the CDR3 is TGCGCCAGCAGCTTGGCCGGGTTGGGGTTGGGTAGCGACGAGCAGTACTTC. Protein product: CASSLAGLGLGSDEQYF. Using reference TRBV5-1 and TRBJ2-7 for the parts outside the CDR3, the full variable domain is KAGVTQTPRYLIKTRGQQVTLSCSPISGHRSVSWYQQTPGQGLQFLFEYFSETQRNKGNFPGRFSGRQFSNSRSEMNVSTLELGDSALYLCASSLAGLGLGSDEQYFGPGTRLTVT.

This clonotype was detected many times. This chain links TRBV10-3 with TRBJ1-5, with D possibly being TRBD1 (5 bases). V gave up 2 bases and J gave up 7 bases, with 12 bases separating them. CDR1 and CDR2 from the germline V gene are ENHRY and SYGVKD. The CDR3 covers 14 residues. The CDR3 region is CAISEGRTSQPQHF. The CDR3, as DNA: TGTGCCATCAGTGAGGGACGGACAAGCCAGCCCCAGCATTTT.

This clonotype was detected many times. The genes are TRBV19 and TRBJ1-5, with TRBD1 matching 8 bases. The CDR3 totals 15 residues. CDR1 is LNHDA and CDR2 is SQIVND in the germline V gene (reference sequence). V shed 7 bases, J shed 1 base, and the junction held 6 bases outside the gene matches. The CDR3 nucleotides are TGTGCCAGTACCCTGACAGGGGTGAGCAATCAGCCCCAGCATTTT. This encodes CASTLTGVSNQPQHF.

The genes are TRBV9 and TRBJ2-7; 9 nucleotides align to TRBD1. Germline CDR1 SGDLS, CDR2 YYNGEE. V was pared by 2 bases and J by 8 bases, with 14 bases of the junction left unmatched. The CDR3 spans 16 residues. CDR3 DNA: TGTGCCAGCAGCGTCTCTCCGGGACAGGGTGAGAATAAGCAGTACTTC. This encodes CASSVSPGQGENKQYF.

The chain links TRBV7-2 to TRBJ1-2; D might be TRBD1 (6 bases). Trimming took 5 bases from V and 6 from J, leaving 10 bases between them. The germline CDR1 and CDR2 sequences are SGHTA and FQGNSA. This CDR3 has 12 amino acids. The CDR3 region has the DNA TGTGCCAGCAGCATCTACAGGGATGGCTACACCTTC. Its protein product is CASSIYRDGYTF.

The chain has TRBV9 and TRBJ1-1, with a tentative D call TRBD1 (6 bases). Between the trimmed V and J ends, which lost 4 bases and 10 bases, there was a span of 14 bases. Germline CDR1 SGDLS, CDR2 YYNGEE. This CDR3 has 12 amino acids. The CDR3 protein is CASSTRGGGAFF. The DNA of the CDR3 is TGTGCCAGCAGCACCAGGGGTGGTGGAGCTTTCTTT.

This chain uses TRBV29-1 with TRBJ1-2; D is perhaps TRBD1 (6 bases). Trimming shortened V by 2 bases and J by 3 bases, and 10 bases separated the two germline ends. Germline V gene data show CDR1 as SQVTM and CDR2 as ANQGSEA. The CDR3 has 13 residues. The CDR3 is CSVETQGDYGYTF. CDR3 coding DNA: TGCAGCGTTGAAACACAGGGCGACTATGGCTACACCTTC.

In the case of this clonotype: The junction departs from germline at one end; a sequencing error may be responsible. The chain couples TRBV10-1 to TRBJ1-2, with D unclear. This CDR3 contains 11 residues. Looked up from germline, CDR1 is WNHNN and CDR2 is SYGVQD (reference sequence). The CDR3 here is CAGRRGYGYTF. For the CDR3, the DNA is TGTGCCGGTCGGAGAGGCTATGGCTACACCTTC.

As to this clonotype: Since the CDR3 does not end with the conserved phenylalanine or tryptophan, this likely comes from a read error. The chain recombines TRBV7-2 with TRBJ1-2; the D is unclear. With 1 base removed from V and 1 base from J, the gap between germline ends came to 13 bases. This CDR3 has 16 amino acids. The germline V gene has CDR1 SGHTA and CDR2 FQGNSA. The CDR3 nucleotides read TGTGCCAGCAGCTTAGACCTGGCAAGGGTTAACTATGGCTACACCCCC. Its translation: CASSLDLARVNYGYTP.

This clonotype was seen ten or more times. The chain uses TRBV19 and TRBJ1-5; 7 nucleotides agree with TRBD1. CDR3 length: 13 amino acids. The germline V gene encodes CDR1 LNHDA and CDR2 SQIVND (reference sequence). Trimming took 10 bases from V and 3 from J; bases not matched to a gene: 6. The CDR3 sequence is CATHRGINQPQHF. CDR3 bases: TGTGCCACTCACAGGGGAATCAATCAGCCCCAGCATTTT.

The chain combines TRBV10-3 with TRBJ2-7; a possible D gene is TRBD2 (6 bases). Trimming shortened V by 4 bases and J by 0 bases, and 10 bases separated the two germline ends. The germline gives CDR1 ENHRY, CDR2 SYGVKD. The CDR3 has 14 amino acids. This chain's CDR3 is CAISGGDPSYEQYF. CDR3 DNA: TGTGCCATCAGTGGGGGGGACCCCTCCTACGAGCAGTACTTC.

At least ten counts were recorded for this clonotype. V and J are TRBV7-9 and TRBJ2-2; D might be TRBD2 (7 bases). The V and J ends lost 1 base and 2 bases respectively, with 17 bases between them. The CDR3 spans 18 residues. CDR1 is SEHNR and CDR2 is FQNEAQ in the germline V gene (reference sequence). The CDR3: CASSLENRGGVNTGELFF. Here the CDR3 DNA reads TGTGCCAGCAGCTTAGAGAATAGGGGGGGAGTCAACACCGGGGAGCTGTTTTTT. Filled out from reference TRBV7-9 and TRBJ2-2, the complete variable domain reads DTGVSQNPRHKITKRGQNVTFRCDPISEHNRLYWYRQTLGQGPEFLTYFQNEAQLEKSRLLSDRFSAERPKGSFSTLEIQRTEQGDSAMYLCASSLENRGGVNTGELFFGEGSRLTVL.

This clonotype was counted a few times. The rearrangement uses TRBV10-2 and TRBJ1-4; 9 nucleotides align to TRBD1. This CDR3 has 13 residues. Unmatched junction bases numbered 5, after V lost 7 bases and J lost 8 bases. Germline assignment: CDR1 WSHSY and CDR2 SAAADI. The CDR3 is CASNAGTGEKLFF. The DNA of the CDR3 is TGCGCCAGCAACGCCGGGACAGGGGAAAAACTGTTTTTT.